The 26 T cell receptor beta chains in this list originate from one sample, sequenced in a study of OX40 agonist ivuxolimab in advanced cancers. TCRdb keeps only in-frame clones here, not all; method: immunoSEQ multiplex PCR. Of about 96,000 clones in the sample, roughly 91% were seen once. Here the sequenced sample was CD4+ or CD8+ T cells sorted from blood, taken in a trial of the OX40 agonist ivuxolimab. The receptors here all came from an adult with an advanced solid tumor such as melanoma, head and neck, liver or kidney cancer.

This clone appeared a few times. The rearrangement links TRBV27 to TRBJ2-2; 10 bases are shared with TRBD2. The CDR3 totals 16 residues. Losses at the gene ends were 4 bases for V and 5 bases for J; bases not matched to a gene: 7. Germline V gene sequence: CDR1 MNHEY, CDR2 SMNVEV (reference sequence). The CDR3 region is CASSSASGSRTGELFF. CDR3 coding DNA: TGTGCCAGCAGTTCGGCTAGCGGGAGTCGAACCGGGGAGCTGTTTTTT.

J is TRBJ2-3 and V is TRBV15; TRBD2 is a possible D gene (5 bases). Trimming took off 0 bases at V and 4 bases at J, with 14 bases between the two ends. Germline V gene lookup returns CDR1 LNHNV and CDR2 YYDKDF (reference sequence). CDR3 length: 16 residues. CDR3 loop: CATSRDPGTAADTQYF. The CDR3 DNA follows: TGTGCCACCAGCAGAGATCCGGGAACAGCAGCAGATACGCAGTATTTT.

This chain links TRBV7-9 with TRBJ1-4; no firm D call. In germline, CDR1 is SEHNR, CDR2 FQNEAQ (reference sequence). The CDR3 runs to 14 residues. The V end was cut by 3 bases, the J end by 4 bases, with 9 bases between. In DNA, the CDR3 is TGTGCCAGCAGCTTCGGGAGGAATAATGAAAAACTGTTTTTT. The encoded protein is CASSFGRNNEKLFF.

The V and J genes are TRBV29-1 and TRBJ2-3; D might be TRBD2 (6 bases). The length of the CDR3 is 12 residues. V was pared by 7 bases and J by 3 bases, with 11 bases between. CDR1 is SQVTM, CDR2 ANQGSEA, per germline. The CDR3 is CSAWGVTDTQYF. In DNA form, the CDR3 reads TGCAGCGCTTGGGGGGTTACAGATACGCAGTATTTT.

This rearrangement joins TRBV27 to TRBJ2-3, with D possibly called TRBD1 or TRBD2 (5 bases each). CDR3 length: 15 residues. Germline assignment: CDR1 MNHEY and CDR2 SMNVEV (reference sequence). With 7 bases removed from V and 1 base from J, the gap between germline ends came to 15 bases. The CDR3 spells CASTPLGAGTDTQYF. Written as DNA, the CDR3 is TGTGCCAGCACCCCCCTCGGGGCCGGCACAGATACGCAGTATTTT.

The DNA for the CDR3 is TGTGCCAGCAGTTACCGGGACAGGCAAGAGACCCAGTACTTC. Its translation: CASSYRDRQETQYF. The chain uses TRBV6-6 and TRBJ2-5, with 8 positions matching TRBD1. The CDR3 is 14 residues long. Germline trimming cut 2 bases from V and 2 bases from J; bases unmatched to any gene: 1. Germline V gene lookup returns CDR1 MNHNY and CDR2 SVGAGI (reference sequence).

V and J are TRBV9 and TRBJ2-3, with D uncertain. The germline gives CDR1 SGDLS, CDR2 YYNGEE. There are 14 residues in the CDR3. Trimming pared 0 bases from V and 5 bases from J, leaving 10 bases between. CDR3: CASSVGQRVDTQYF. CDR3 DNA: TGTGCCAGCAGCGTAGGCCAAAGGGTAGATACGCAGTATTTT.

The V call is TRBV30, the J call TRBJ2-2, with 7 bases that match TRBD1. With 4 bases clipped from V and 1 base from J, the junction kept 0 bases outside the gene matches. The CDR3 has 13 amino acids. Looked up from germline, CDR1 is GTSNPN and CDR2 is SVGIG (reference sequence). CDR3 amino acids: CAWTGGNTGELFF. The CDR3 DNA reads TGTGCCTGGACAGGGGGGAACACCGGGGAGCTGTTTTTT.

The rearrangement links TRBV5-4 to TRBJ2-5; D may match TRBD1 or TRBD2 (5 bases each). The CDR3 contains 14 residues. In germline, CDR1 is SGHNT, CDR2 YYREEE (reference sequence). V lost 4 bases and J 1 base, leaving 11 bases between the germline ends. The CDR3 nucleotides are TGTGCCAGCAGCATCGCCGGGACCCAAGAGACCCAGTACTTC. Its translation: CASSIAGTQETQYF.

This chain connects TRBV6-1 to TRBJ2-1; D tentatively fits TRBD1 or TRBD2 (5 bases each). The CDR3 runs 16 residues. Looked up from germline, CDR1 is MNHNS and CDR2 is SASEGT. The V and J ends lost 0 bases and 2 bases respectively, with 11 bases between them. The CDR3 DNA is TGTGCCAGCAGTGAAGCGCGAGGGGCAGCCTACAATGAGCAGTTCTTC. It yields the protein CASSEARGAAYNEQFF.

This CDR3 is CASSYWAGAFEQYF. The CDR3 DNA sequence: TGTGCCAGCAGTTACTGGGCAGGGGCCTTTGAGCAGTACTTC. This chain uses TRBV6-6 with TRBJ2-5; possible D gene TRBD1, 6 bases. Germline-derived CDR1 and CDR2 are MNHNY and SVGAGI (reference sequence). Trimming removed 1 base at V and 11 bases at J, with 17 bases between. The CDR3 runs 14 residues.

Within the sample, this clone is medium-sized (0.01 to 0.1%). Here the CDR3 reads CASSTDRAYQPQHF. The CDR3 bases are TGTGCCAGTAGTACCGACAGGGCGTATCAGCCCCAGCATTTT. The chain combines TRBV19 with TRBJ1-5; 7 nucleotides line up with TRBD1. V shed 4 bases and J 5 bases; nucleotides not matched to a gene: 5. In germline, CDR1 is LNHDA, CDR2 SQIVND (reference sequence). The CDR3 runs 14 residues.

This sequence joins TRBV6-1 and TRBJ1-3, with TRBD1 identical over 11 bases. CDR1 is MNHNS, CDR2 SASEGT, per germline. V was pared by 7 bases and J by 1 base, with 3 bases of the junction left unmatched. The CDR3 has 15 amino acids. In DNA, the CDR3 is TGTGCCAGCACCGGACAGGGGGCTTCTGGAAACACCATATATTTT. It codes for CASTGQGASGNTIYF.

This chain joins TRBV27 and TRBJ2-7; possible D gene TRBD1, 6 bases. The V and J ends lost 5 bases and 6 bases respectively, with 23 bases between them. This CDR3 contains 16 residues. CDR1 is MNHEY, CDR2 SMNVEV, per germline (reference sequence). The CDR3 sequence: CASSAMTGGRWGEQYF. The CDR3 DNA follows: TGTGCCAGCAGTGCAATGACAGGTGGTCGATGGGGCGAGCAGTACTTC.

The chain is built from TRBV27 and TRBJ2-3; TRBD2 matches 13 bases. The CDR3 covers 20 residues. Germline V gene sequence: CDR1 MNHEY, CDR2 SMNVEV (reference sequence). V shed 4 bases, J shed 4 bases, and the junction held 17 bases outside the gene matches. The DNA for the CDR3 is TGTGCCAGCAGTTGGGTCGGAGGACTAGCGGGAGTTCTGTTTGCAGATACGCAGTATTTT. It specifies CASSWVGGLAGVLFADTQYF.

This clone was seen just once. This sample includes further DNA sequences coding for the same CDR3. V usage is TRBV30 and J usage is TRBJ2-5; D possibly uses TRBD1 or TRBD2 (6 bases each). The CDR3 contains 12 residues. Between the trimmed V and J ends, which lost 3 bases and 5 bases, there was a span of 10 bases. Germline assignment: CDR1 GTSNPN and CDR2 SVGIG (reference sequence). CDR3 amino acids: CAWSGGGETQYF. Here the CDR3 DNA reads TGTGCCTGGAGCGGGGGCGGGGAGACCCAGTACTTC.

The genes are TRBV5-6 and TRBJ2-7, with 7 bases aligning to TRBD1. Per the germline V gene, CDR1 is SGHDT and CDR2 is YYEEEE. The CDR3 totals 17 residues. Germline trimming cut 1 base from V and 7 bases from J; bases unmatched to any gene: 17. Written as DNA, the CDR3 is TGTGCCAGCAGCTTGCCACCCCCGACTGGACAGGATAATGAGCAGTACTTC. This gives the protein CASSLPPPTGQDNEQYF.

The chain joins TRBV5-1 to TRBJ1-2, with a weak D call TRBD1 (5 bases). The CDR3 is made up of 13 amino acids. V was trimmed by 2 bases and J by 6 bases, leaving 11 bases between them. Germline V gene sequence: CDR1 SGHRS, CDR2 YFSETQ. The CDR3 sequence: CASSFQGQDGYTF. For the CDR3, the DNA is TGCGCCAGCAGCTTTCAGGGTCAGGATGGCTACACCTTC.

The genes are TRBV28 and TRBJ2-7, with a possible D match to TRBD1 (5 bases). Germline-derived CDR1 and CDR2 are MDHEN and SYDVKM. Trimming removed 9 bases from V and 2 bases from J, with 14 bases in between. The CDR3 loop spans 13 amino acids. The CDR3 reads CASWTSDPYEQYF. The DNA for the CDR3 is TGTGCCAGTTGGACATCCGATCCCTACGAGCAGTACTTC. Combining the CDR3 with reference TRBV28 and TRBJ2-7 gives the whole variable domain DVKVTQSSRYLVKRTGEKVFLECVQDMDHENMFWYRQDPGLGLRLIYFSYDVKMKEKGDIPEGYSVSREKKERFSLILESASTNQTSMYLCASWTSDPYEQYFGPGTRLTVT.

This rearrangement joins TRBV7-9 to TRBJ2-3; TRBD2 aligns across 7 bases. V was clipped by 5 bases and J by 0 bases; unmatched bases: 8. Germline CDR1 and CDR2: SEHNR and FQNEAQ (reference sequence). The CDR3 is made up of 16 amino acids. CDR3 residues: CASSTGTIPSTDTQYF. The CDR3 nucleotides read TGTGCCAGCAGCACCGGGACTATACCTAGCACAGATACGCAGTATTTT.

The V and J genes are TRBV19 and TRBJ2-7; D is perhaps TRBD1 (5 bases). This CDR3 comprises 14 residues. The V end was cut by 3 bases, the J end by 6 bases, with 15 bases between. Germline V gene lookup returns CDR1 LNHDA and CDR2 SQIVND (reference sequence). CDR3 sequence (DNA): TGTGCCAGTAGTATCGCCAGGGTCTCTGGCGAGCAGTACTTC. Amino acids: CASSIARVSGEQYF.

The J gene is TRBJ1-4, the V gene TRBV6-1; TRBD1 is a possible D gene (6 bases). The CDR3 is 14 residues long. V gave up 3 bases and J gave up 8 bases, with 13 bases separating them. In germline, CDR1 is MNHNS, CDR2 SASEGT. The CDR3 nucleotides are TGTGCCAGCAGTGATGGGGGGGCTGGGGAAAAACTGTTTTTT. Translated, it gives CASSDGGAGEKLFF.

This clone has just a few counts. The CDR3 loop is CASTPRTVSNEQFF. CDR3 in DNA: TGTGCCAGCACTCCCCGAACAGTAAGCAATGAGCAGTTCTTC. The chain recombines TRBV6-5 with TRBJ2-1, with D unclear. V was clipped by 7 bases and J by 6 bases, with 16 bases between them. Per germline, CDR1 MNHEY and CDR2 SVGAGI. The CDR3 has 14 amino acids.

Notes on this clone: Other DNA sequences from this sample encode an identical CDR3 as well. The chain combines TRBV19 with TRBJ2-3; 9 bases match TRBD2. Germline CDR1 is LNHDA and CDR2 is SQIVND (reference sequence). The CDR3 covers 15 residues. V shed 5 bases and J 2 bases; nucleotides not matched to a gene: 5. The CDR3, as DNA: TGTGCCAGTAGTTCGCTAGCGGGATCCACAGATACGCAGTATTTT. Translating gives CASSSLAGSTDTQYF.

CDR3 DNA: TGTGCCAGCAGACAGGGGTTAAGCACAGATACGCAGTATTTT. It codes for CASRQGLSTDTQYF. The rearrangement uses TRBV2 and TRBJ2-3; 7 positions match TRBD1. Germline trimming cut 6 bases from V and 0 bases from J; bases unmatched to any gene: 3. Germline values: CDR1 SNHLY, CDR2 FYNNEI. CDR3 length: 14 amino acids.

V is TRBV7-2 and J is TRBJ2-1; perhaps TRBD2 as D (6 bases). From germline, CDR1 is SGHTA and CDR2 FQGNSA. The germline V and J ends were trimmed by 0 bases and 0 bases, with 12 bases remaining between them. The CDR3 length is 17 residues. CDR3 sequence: CASSLAGTRNSYNEQFF. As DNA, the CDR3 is TGTGCCAGCAGCTTAGCCGGGACTCGAAACTCCTACAATGAGCAGTTCTTC.